This T cell receptor beta chain originates from a study of CD8 T cells in Susac syndrome. A quantity of about 0.5 to 1 ug RNA underwent reverse transcription using random hexamers. By means of immunoSEQ multiplex PCR, TCR beta CDR3 spanning 54 Vbeta and 13 Jbeta underwent amplification. TCRdb reprocessed the immunoSEQ multiplex PCR reads with MiXCR, giving one entry per CDR3 protein. The sample contains about 150,000 distinct CDR3 sequences, around 95% of which appear only once. Germline V gene data show CDR1 as MNHEY and CDR2 as SMNVEV (reference sequence). V was trimmed by 4 bases and J by 4 bases, leaving 13 bases between them. CDR3 length equals 15 residues. The multiple sclerosis controls comprised treatment-naive patients whose relapsing-remitting disease was stable or active.

The sequencing input was CD8+ T cells from PBMCs. This TCR derives from a human donor with multiple sclerosis. The J gene is TRBJ2-2, the V gene TRBV27, with D perhaps matching TRBD1 (6 bases). CDR3 sequence reads: CASSSTGWGTGELFF. Written as DNA, the CDR3 is TGTGCCAGCAGTTCGACAGGTTGGGGCACCGGGGAGCTGTTTTTT.